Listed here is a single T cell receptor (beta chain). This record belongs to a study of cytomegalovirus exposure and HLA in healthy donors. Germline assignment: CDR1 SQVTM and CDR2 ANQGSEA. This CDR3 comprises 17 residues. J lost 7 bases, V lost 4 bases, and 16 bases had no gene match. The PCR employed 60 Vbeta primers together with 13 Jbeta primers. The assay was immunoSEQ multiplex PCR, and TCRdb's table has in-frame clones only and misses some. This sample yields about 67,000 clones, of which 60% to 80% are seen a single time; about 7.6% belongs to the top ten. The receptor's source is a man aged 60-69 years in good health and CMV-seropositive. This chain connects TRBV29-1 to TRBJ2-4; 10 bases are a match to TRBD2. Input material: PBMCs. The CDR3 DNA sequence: TGCAGCGTTGGGGTGCTAGCGGGAGTAGCGGCTTGGAACATTCAGTACTTC. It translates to CSVGVLAGVAAWNIQYF.